The clone carrying this T cell receptor beta chain was seen only once. Germline CDR1 reads SGHRS; CDR2 reads YFSETQ. The CDR3 has 15 residues. The ends were cut back, 3 bases at V and 2 bases at J, with 13 bases in the middle. Everyone who took part was roughly 18 to 89 years old, and they came from about 25 US areas. The data belong to a study of blood T cell repertoires in COVID-19. As for the study in general: T cells, B-cell-depleted T cells, or PBMCs provided the cDNA or gDNA that served as material.

Per the original methods: Reference gene primer amplification gave nucleated cell count estimates. Some clones are missing from TCRdb's copy, which holds only in-frame ones; the method was immunoSEQ multiplex PCR. V, J and clone size are taken as reported in that table, and D and trimming were inferred from the DNA itself. The sample has a few hundred thousand clones, 88% seen once. The J gene is TRBJ2-3, the V gene TRBV5-1; the D is unclear. The receptor's source is a young woman who had been exposed to COVID-19. Sequencing was carried out using PBMCs or T cells enriched from blood (not recorded which). The CDR3 DNA follows: TGCGCCAGCAGCTATACCCCCAGTAACACAGATACGCAGTATTTT. It yields the protein CASSYTPSNTDTQYF.